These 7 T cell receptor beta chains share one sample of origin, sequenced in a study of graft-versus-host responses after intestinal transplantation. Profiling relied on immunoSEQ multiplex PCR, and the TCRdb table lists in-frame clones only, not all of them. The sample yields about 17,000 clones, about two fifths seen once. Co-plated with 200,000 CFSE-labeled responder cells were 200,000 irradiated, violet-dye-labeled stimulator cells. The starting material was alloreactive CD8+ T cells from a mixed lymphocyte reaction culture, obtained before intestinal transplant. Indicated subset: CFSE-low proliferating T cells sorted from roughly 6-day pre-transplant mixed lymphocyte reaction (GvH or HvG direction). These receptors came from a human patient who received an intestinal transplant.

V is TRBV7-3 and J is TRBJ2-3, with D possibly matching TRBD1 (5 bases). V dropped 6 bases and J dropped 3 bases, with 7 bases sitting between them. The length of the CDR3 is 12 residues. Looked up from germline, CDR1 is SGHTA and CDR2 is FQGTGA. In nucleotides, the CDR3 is TGTGCCAGCAGTTCAGGGACAGATACGCAGTATTTT. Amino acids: CASSSGTDTQYF.

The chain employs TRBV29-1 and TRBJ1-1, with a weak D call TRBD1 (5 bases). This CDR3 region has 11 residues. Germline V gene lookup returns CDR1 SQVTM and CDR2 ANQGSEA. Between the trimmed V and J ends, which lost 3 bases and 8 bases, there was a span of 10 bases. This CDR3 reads CSVEATGEAFF. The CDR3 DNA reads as TGCAGCGTTGAGGCTACAGGAGAAGCTTTCTTT.

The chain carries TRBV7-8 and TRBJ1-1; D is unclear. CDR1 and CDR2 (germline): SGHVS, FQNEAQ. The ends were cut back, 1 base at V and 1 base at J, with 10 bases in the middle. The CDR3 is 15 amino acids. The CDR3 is CASSLVRRPNTEAFF. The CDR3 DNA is TGTGCCAGCAGCTTAGTTCGCAGGCCGAACACTGAAGCTTTCTTT.

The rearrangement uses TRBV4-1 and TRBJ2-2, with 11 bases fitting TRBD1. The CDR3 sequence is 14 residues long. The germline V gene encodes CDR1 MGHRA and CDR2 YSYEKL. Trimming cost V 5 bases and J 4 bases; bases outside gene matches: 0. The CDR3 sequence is CASSGTGGTGELFF. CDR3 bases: TGCGCCAGCAGCGGGACAGGGGGCACCGGGGAGCTGTTTTTT.

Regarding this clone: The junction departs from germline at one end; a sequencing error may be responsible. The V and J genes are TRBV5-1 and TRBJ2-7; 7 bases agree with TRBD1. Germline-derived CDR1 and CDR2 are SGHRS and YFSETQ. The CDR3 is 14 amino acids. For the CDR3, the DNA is TGTGCCAGCAGCTATGACAGGGAAACCTACGAGCAGTACTTC. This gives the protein CASSYDRETYEQYF.

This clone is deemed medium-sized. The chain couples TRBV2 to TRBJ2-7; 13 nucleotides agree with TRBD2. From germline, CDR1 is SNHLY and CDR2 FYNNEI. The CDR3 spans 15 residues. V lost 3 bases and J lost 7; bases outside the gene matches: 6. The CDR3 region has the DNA TGTGCCAGCAGTGACGAACTAGCGGGAGGGCGGGAGCAGTACTTC. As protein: CASSDELAGGREQYF.

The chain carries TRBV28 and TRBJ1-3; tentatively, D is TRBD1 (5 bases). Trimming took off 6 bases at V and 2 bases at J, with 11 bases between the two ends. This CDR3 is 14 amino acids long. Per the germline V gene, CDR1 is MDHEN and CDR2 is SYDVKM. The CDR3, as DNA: TGTGCCAGCAGGGAAGAGGGGCCTGGAAACACCATATATTTT. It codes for CASREEGPGNTIYF.